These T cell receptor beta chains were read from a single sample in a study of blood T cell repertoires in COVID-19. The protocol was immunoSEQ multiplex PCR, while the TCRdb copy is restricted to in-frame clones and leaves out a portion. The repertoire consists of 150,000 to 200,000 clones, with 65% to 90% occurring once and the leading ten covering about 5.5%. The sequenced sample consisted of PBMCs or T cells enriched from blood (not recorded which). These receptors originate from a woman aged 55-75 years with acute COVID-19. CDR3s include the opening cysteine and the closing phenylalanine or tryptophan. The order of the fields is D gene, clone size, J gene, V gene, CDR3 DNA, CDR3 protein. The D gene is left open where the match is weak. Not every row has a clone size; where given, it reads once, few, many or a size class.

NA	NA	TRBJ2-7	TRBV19	TGTGCCAGTAGCCCCTCGGGGTCCGAGCAGTACTTC	CASSPSGSEQYF
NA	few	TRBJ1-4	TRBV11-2	TGTGCCAGCAGAATATGGACAGATGAAAAACTGTTTTTT	CASRIWTDEKLFF
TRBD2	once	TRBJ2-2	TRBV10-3	TGTGCCATTCCAACTAGCGGGGATAACACCGGGGAGCTGTTTTTT	CAIPTSGDNTGELFF
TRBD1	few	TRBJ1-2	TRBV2	TGTGCCAGCGATACGGGGGACAGTAATGGCTACACCTTC	CASDTGDSNGYTF
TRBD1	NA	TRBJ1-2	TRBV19	TGTGCCAGTATACGCCGGGACAGTAACTATGGCTACACCTTC	CASIRRDSNYGYTF
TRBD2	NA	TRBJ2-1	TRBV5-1	TGCGCCAGCAGCCCGGGGGACTGGACTAGTTCATGGGAGCAGTTCTTC	CASSPGDWTSSWEQFF
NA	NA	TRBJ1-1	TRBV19	TGTGCCAGTAGTATGTATCTGAACACTGAAGCTTTCTTT	CASSMYLNTEAFF
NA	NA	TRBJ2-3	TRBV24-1	TGTGCCACCAGTGATTTGACAGGGTCCCCCACAGATACGCAGTATTTT	CATSDLTGSPTDTQYF
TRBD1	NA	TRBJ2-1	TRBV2	TGTGCCAGCAGGAGGGGACAGGGTCACCACAATGAGCAGTTCTTC	CASRRGQGHHNEQFF
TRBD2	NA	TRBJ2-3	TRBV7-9	TGTGCCAGCAGCTTAGGGACTAGCGCTACAGATACGCAGTATTTT	CASSLGTSATDTQYF
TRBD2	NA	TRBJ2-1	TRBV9	TGTGCCAGCAGCCCGAGGACTAGCGGGACCTACAATGAGCAGTTCTTC	CASSPRTSGTYNEQFF
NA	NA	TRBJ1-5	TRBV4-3	TGCGCCAGCAGCCCGCGTACAGATAGCAATCAGCCCCAGCATTTT	CASSPRTDSNQPQHF
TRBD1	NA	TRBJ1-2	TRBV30	TGTGCCTGGAGGGGACAGGGGGCCTATGGCTACACCTTC	CAWRGQGAYGYTF
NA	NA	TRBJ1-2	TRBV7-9	TGTGCCAGCAGCCCCCCTCGGGAACAGGGTCCCCCTCCGATTGGCTACACCTTC	CASSPPREQGPPPIGYTF
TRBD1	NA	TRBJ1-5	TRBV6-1	TGTGCCAGCAGTTCGTACAGGGGGCCCCAGCATTTT	CASSSYRGPQHF
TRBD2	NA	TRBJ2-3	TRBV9	TGTGCCAGCAATTTGGCTAGCGGGAGTTCAGATACGCAGTATTTT	CASNLASGSSDTQYF
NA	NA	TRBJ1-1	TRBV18	TGTGCCAGCTCACCCTGGACTTCCCCCAGCACTGAAGCTTTCTTT	CASSPWTSPSTEAFF
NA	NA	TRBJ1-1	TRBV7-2	TGTGCCAGCAACTGGAGGGGCGAAACTGAAGCTTTCTTT	CASNWRGETEAFF
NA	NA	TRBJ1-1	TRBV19	TGTGCCAGTAGTATATTCAGGGCCACCGGGAACACTGAAGCTTTCTTT	CASSIFRATGNTEAFF
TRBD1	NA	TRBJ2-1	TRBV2	TGTGCCAGCCAACAGGGGGCCTCTCACAATGAGCAGTTCTTC	CASQQGASHNEQFF
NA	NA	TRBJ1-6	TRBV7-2	TGTGCCAGCAGCCCAGGGATCTCCAATTCACCCCTCCACTTT	CASSPGISNSPLHF
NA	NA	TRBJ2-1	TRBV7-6	TGTGCCAGCAGCTTAGGTACGTCGGGGACCTACAATGAGCAGTTCTTC	CASSLGTSGTYNEQFF
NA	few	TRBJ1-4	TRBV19	TGTGCCAGTAGTATTCGTATTAATGAAAAACTGTTTTTT	CASSIRINEKLFF
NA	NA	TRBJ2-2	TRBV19	TGTGCCACCGGGTTCGTACTCGGGGAGCTGTTTTTT	CATGFVLGELFF
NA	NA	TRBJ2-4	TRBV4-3	TGCGCCAGCAGCCAAGGGCCAGGGGAAAACATTCAGTACTTC	CASSQGPGENIQYF
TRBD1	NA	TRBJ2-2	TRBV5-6	TGTGCCAGCAGCTCGCCATGGACAGGGTCCGGGGAGCTGTTTTTT	CASSSPWTGSGELFF
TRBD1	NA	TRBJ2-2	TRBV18	TGTGCCAGCTATTCCGGGACAGGCACCGGGGAGCTGTTTTTT	CASYSGTGTGELFF
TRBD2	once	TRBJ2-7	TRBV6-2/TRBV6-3	TGTGCCAGCAGCCCCGGGGGGGCCCCCCCCTCCGAGCAGTACTTC	CASSPGGAPPSEQYF
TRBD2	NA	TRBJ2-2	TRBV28	TGTGCCAGCAGTCCTAGCGGTTGGAACACCGGGGAGCTGTTTTTT	CASSPSGWNTGELFF
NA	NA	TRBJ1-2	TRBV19	TGTGCCAGTAGTAGGCGGGGCTCCTATGGCTACACCTTC	CASSRRGSYGYTF
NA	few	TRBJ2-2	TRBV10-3	TGTGCCATCAGTGACCTAAAGATCTCGGACACTGCGAACACCGGGGAGCTGTTTTTT	CAISDLKISDTANTGELFF
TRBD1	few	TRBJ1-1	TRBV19	TGTGCCAGTAGAGGACAGGGGCTGAGTGAAGCTTTCTTT	CASRGQGLSEAFF
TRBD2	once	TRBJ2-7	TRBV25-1	TGTGCCAGCAGTGCCCGCGGCGGGAGGGGTCTCGAGCAGTACTTC	CASSARGGRGLEQYF
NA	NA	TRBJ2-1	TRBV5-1	TGCGCCAGCAGCACAGACTGGCCAGGGGTAGGTAGGGAGCAGTTCTTC	CASSTDWPGVGREQFF
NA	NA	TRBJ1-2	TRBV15	TGTGCCACCAGCAGGGGGGGATCCTATGGCTACACCTTC	CATSRGGSYGYTF
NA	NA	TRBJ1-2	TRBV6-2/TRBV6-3	TGTGCCAGCAGTTACGGACAGTTTTATGGCTACACCTTC	CASSYGQFYGYTF
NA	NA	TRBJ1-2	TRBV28	TGTGCCAGCAGCTCCCCGGCCTCGGGAGGCTACACCTTC	CASSSPASGGYTF
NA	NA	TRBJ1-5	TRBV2	TGTGCCAGCACCAAATACGGGTTTAGCAATCAGCCCCAGCATTTT	CASTKYGFSNQPQHF
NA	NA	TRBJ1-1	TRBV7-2	TGTGCCAGCAGCCTACGAGCGGCTGACGAAGCTTTCTTT	CASSLRAADEAFF
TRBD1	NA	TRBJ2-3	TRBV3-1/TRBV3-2	TGTGCCAGCAGCCAAGCGACCCCGGGACAGGGCACAGATACGCAGTATTTT	CASSQATPGQGTDTQYF
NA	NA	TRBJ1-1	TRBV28	TGTGCCAGCAGTTTGGAAGGGGTGAACACTGAAGCTTTCTTT	CASSLEGVNTEAFF
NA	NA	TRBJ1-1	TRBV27	TGTGCCGCCTCAAACCGGGTAGGGAACACTGAAGCTTTCTTT	CAASNRVGNTEAFF
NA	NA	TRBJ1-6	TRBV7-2	TGTGCCAGCAGCTTAGCTTCAGACAGTACACGGTCACCCCTCCACTTT	CASSLASDSTRSPLHF
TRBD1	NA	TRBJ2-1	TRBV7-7	TGTGCCAGCAGGGAATGGACAGGGGAGCATGAGCAGTTCTTC	CASREWTGEHEQFF
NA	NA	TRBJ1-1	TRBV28	TGTGCCAGCAGTACGGCAGGTGCCCTTTATGAAGCTTTCTTT	CASSTAGALYEAFF
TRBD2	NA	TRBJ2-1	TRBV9	TGTGCCAGCAGCGTCGGGACTAGCGATGAGCAGTTCTTC	CASSVGTSDEQFF
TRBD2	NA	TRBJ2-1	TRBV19	TGTGCCAGTAGTTTACTAGCGGGGGTGAACAATGAGCAGTTCTTC	CASSLLAGVNNEQFF
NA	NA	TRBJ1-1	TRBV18	TGTGCCAGCTCACAGGGCGGGGCCGGGGACACTGAAGCTTTCTTT	CASSQGGAGDTEAFF
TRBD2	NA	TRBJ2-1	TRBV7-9	TGTGCCAGCACCCCCGGGGCTAGCGGGAGGGGGGAGCAGTTCTTC	CASTPGASGRGEQFF
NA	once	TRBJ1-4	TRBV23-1	TGCGCCAGCAGTCAATCGCCAGGGACAACTAATGAAAAACTGTTTTTT	CASSQSPGTTNEKLFF
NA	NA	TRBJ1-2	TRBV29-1	TGCAGCGTGGACGGGACTGACGATAACTATGGCTACACCTTC	CSVDGTDDNYGYTF
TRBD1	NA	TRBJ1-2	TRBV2	TGTGCCAGCAGCGACAGGGCTTCTGGCTACACCTTC	CASSDRASGYTF